Each of the 12 T cell receptor beta chains below was sequenced from the same sample in a study of early stage breast cancer tumors. Generated by immunoSEQ multiplex PCR, the TCRdb table keeps only in-frame clones and is missing some. The sample has roughly 30,000 clones, 80% seen once. The source material was blood. These receptors were taken from a person between 55 and 69 years old with breast cancer.

The chain joins TRBV9 to TRBJ2-2; no definite D call. In germline, CDR1 is SGDLS, CDR2 YYNGEE. CDR3 size: 11 residues. V was shortened by 4 bases and J by 4 bases, with 2 bases between the two germline ends. This CDR3 reads CASSLTGELFF. The CDR3 DNA follows: TGTGCCAGCAGCCTCACCGGGGAGCTGTTTTTT. Full variable domain (rest looked up from reference TRBV9 and TRBJ2-2): DSGVTQTPKHLITATGQRVTLRCSPRSGDLSVYWYQQSLDQGLQFLIQYYNGEERAKGNILERFSAQQFPDLHSELNLSSLELGDSALYFCASSLTGELFFGEGSRLTVL.

The table lists this clone with a few counts. The V call is TRBV7-8, the J call TRBJ1-3, with D possibly TRBD1 on 5 matching bases. The CDR3 has 17 residues. V was shortened by 5 bases and J by 4 bases, with 21 bases between the two germline ends. The germline V gene encodes CDR1 SGHVS and CDR2 FQNEAQ. The CDR3 is CASSPGIREGRGNTIYF. CDR3 in DNA: TGTGCCAGCAGCCCGGGAATCAGGGAGGGTCGAGGAAACACCATATATTTT.

This clone has a handful of counts. V and J are TRBV11-2 and TRBJ1-1; TRBD1 might be the D (6 bases). This CDR3 has 12 amino acids. Looked up from germline, CDR1 is SGHAT and CDR2 is FQNNGV. V was trimmed by 4 bases and J by 7 bases, leaving 10 bases between them. This CDR3 is CASSSGASEAFF. In DNA form, the CDR3 reads TGTGCCAGCAGCTCAGGGGCCAGTGAAGCTTTCTTT.

This clone was seen a handful of times. This chain uses TRBV5-1 with TRBJ1-5; D call uncertain. The V end was cut by 0 bases, the J end by 9 bases, with 13 bases between. Germline assignment: CDR1 SGHRS and CDR2 YFSETQ. The CDR3 is 14 residues long. CDR3 nucleotides: TGCGCCAGCAGCTTGGGGGAGTTCTCGGCGCCCCAGCATTTT. It is translated as CASSLGEFSAPQHF.

J is TRBJ2-3 and V is TRBV5-1, with TRBD1 matching over 10 bases. The CDR3 consists of 14 residues. Trimming at V came to 4 bases and at J to 3 bases, leaving 2 bases not matched to a gene. Germline loops: CDR1 SGHRS, CDR2 YFSETQ. CDR3 DNA sequence: TGCGCCAGCAGCGCGGGACAGGGGACAGATACGCAGTATTTT. Translating gives CASSAGQGTDTQYF.

The CDR3 region is CASSLAGTYQETQYF. The CDR3 bases are TGTGCCAGCAGCTTGGCAGGCACTTACCAAGAGACCCAGTACTTC. The genes are TRBV7-2 and TRBJ2-5; D unclear. Trimming stripped 3 bases from V and 0 bases from J, with 11 bases between. This CDR3 has 15 residues. The V gene's germline CDR1 is SGHTA and CDR2 FQGNSA.

The J gene is TRBJ1-2, the V gene TRBV6-1; TRBD1 matches 12 bases. V was pared by 3 bases and J by 4 bases, with 6 bases of the junction left unmatched. The germline CDR1 and CDR2 sequences are MNHNS and SASEGT. The CDR3 loop spans 16 amino acids. CDR3 sequence reads: CASSEGTGGTVYGYTF. As DNA, the CDR3 is TGTGCCAGCAGTGAGGGGACAGGGGGCACGGTCTATGGCTACACCTTC.

This clone appeared a few times. The V call is TRBV6-1, the J call TRBJ2-5; D is uncertain. The V end was cut by 4 bases, the J end by 6 bases, with 9 bases between. The CDR3 sequence is 12 residues long. CDR1 and CDR2 from the germline V gene are MNHNS and SASEGT. The CDR3 loop is CASSVSSKTQYF. CDR3 nucleotide sequence: TGTGCCAGCAGTGTCAGTTCGAAGACCCAGTACTTC.

The J gene is TRBJ1-4, the V gene TRBV30; TRBD1 matches 7 bases. The V and J ends lost 2 bases and 7 bases, in that order; junction bases with no gene match: 7. Germline CDR1 and CDR2: GTSNPN and SVGIG (reference sequence). The CDR3 has 14 amino acids. For the CDR3, the DNA is TGTGCCTGGAGTCTAAGGGGGCGAATTGAAAAACTGTTTTTT. Residues: CAWSLRGRIEKLFF. Looking up the rest from reference TRBV30 and TRBJ1-4 gives the full variable domain: SQTIHQWPATLVQPVGSPLSLECTVEGTSNPNLYWYRQAAGRGLQLLFYSVGIGQISSEVPQNLSASRPQDRQFILSSKKLLLSDSGFYLCAWSLRGRIEKLFFGSGTQLSVL.

This chain links TRBV15 with TRBJ1-5, with 9 nucleotides matching TRBD1. CDR3 size: 18 residues. Germline V CDR1 and CDR2: LNHNV, YYDKDF (reference sequence). The V gene end was trimmed by 1 base and the J gene end by 2 bases; junction bases not matched to a gene: 9. The CDR3 protein is CATSRVGGQGSGNQPQHF. The CDR3 region has the DNA TGTGCCACCAGCAGAGTGGGGGGACAGGGCTCGGGCAATCAGCCCCAGCATTTT.

The chain couples TRBV27 to TRBJ2-7; TRBD2 is a possible D gene (6 bases). The germline V and J ends were trimmed by 8 bases and 0 bases, with 17 bases remaining between them. Germline V gene sequence: CDR1 MNHEY, CDR2 SMNVEV (reference sequence). The CDR3 length is 15 residues. The CDR3 here is CASRRGTFSSYEQYF. The CDR3 DNA reads TGTGCCAGCCGCCGGGGGACCTTCAGCTCCTACGAGCAGTACTTC.

The rearrangement links TRBV11-2 to TRBJ2-1, with TRBD2 identical over 7 bases. The CDR3 extends over 15 amino acids. Germline CDR1 is SGHAT and CDR2 is FQNNGV. J gave up 7 bases and V 2 bases, and 8 bases lay outside the gene matches. The CDR3 loop is CASSLFPGAGNEQFF. CDR3 nucleotide sequence: TGTGCCAGCAGCTTATTCCCGGGAGCGGGGAATGAGCAGTTCTTC. Full variable domain (outside the CDR3, taken from reference TRBV11-2 and TRBJ2-1): EAGVAQSPRYKIIEKRQSVAFWCNPISGHATLYWYQQILGQGPKLLIQFQNNGVVDDSQLPKDRFSAERLKGVDSTLKIQPAKLEDSAVYLCASSLFPGAGNEQFFGPGTRLTVL.